Listed below are T cell receptor beta chains from one sample, sequenced in a study of blood T cell repertoires in COVID-19. The method was immunoSEQ multiplex PCR; TCRdb's version includes in-frame clones alone and lacks a portion of them. The data contain just under 150,000 clones, around 84% of them singletons. The sample was peripheral blood. The receptor set was obtained from a human donor in a cohort sampled during active COVID-19. Each CDR3 is given with its conserved first and last residue.

V,CDR3
TRBV5-6,CASSLPGNNSPLHF
TRBV13,CASSLGGTGAGPQHF
TRBV20-1,CSASTSVGTDTQYF
TRBV5-4,CASSLDRSRTNTEAFF
TRBV5-1,CASSSDQGAGETQYF
TRBV5-5,CASSFSSGSPLHF
TRBV2,CASKGQGVKLFF
TRBV4-2,CASSPGIGLAGGSGNEQFF
TRBV28,CASSSKGQGIVNTEAFF
TRBV5-4,CASSGTGLDMDETQYF
TRBV19,CASSFIGETQYF
TRBV3-1/TRBV3-2,CASSPQPQGFKRFEQYF
TRBV7-8,CASSLAGTGVRKNYGYTF
TRBV14,CASSLLGGTDTQYF
TRBV2,CASSPGQVSGNTIYF
TRBV5-1,CASADRLNEKLFF
TRBV2,CASSRTGRNEKLFF
TRBV5-5,CASSLVASTRYNEQFF
TRBV5-1,CASSLDGGSTDTQYF
TRBV6-5,CASKTGGRTEAFF
TRBV5-1,CASSPSANTGELFF
TRBV7-6,CASSLGVAGTQETQYF
TRBV25-1,CASSEPSGTGNYGYTF
TRBV15,CATSRAGSNQPQHF
TRBV11-2,CASRPGTGEAGELFF
TRBV29-1,CSVEWDSRDEQYF
TRBV27,CASRGRGTEAFF
TRBV27,CASSSFGTVDYGYTF
TRBV2,CASTEISGYRVNTEAFF
TRBV29-1,CSVGRSQGNGYTF
TRBV19,CASMGVGTGGTEAFF
TRBV24-1,CATSDLDRGWDSYEQYF
TRBV2,CATRRSFRGGNNEQFF
TRBV23-1,CASSLGSSYEQYF
TRBV6-5,CATRSYNSPLHF
TRBV2,CASNQNTEAFF
TRBV28,CASSLWSGGDGYTF
TRBV10-3,CAIRSGGQETQYF
TRBV9,CASSLGAPQYF
TRBV5-1,CASSSPGNYGYTF
TRBV7-3,CASSLTGTTTGELFF
TRBV5-1,CASSTLQGEQETQYF
TRBV24-1,CATSDPRTGEETQYF
TRBV28,CASISGKETQYF
TRBV6-2/TRBV6-3,CASSTTGGAPYNEQFF
TRBV6-2/TRBV6-3,CASSYPISGTRTDTQYF
TRBV7-3,CASSLQGGSYEQYF
TRBV29-1,CSVEAGGGEKLFF
TRBV3-1/TRBV3-2,CASISGRLGGRQMHTQYF
TRBV5-5,CASSLDRVGDINYGYTF
TRBV30,CAWSVGGNGYTF
TRBV27,CASSFKGARLTNEKLFF